This T cell receptor (beta chain) was obtained from a study of cytomegalovirus exposure and HLA in healthy donors. As regards this clone: No antigen is known for it.

Study-level points and caveats: Previously analyzed data showed that most TCR beta V segments were productive at a frequency of about 90% or about 30%. Among TCR beta chains, those listed as cytomegalovirus-associated numbered around 160. In a later analysis, a missense DCLRE1C variant was linked to TCR beta V- and J-gene trimming.

The PCR contained 60 Vbeta and 13 Jbeta primers. Method: immunoSEQ multiplex PCR; TCRdb's copy keeps in-frame clones and lacks some. Among roughly 100,000 clones listed, 79% were seen once. The source of this sequence is a male donor in good health and CMV-seropositive. The sequencing input was PBMCs.

The CDR3 DNA is TGTGCCAGCAGCTTGGAGGGAGGGGCGAACTACGAGCAGTACTTC. Residues: CASSLEGGANYEQYF. The rearrangement links TRBV5-4 to TRBJ2-7, with 7 positions matching TRBD2. CDR1 is SGHNT, CDR2 YYREEE, per germline (reference sequence). V gave up 0 bases and J gave up 3 bases; unmatched junction bases: 6. The CDR3 has 15 amino acids.